Listed below are T cell receptor beta chains from one sample, sequenced in a study of neurological immune-mediated disorders. TCRdb fed the 5' RACE reads into MiXCR, producing one record per CDR3 protein. This repertoire shows 25,000 to 35,000 distinct CDR3 sequences, around 16% found once; its top ten account for roughly 5%. Source material: CD4+ T cells from blood. These receptors were taken from a female donor with HTLV-1-associated myelopathy (HAM/TSP). CDR3s include the opening cysteine and the closing phenylalanine or tryptophan. A D gene is named only where the DNA matches it firmly. Clone size is stated in some rows and not others, as once, few, many or a class when expanded.

clone size: many
D gene: -
J gene: TRBJ2-3
V gene: TRBV20-1
CDR3 protein: CSAPGTSTDTQYF
CDR3 DNA: TGCAGTGCTCCGGGGACCAGCACAGATACGCAGTATTTT

clone size: many
D gene: -
J gene: TRBJ1-2
V gene: TRBV5-1
CDR3 protein: CASSLPGQDGYTF
CDR3 DNA: TGCGCCAGCAGCTTGCCAGGGCAGGATGGCTACACCTTC

clone size: many
D gene: -
J gene: TRBJ2-3
V gene: TRBV20-1
CDR3 protein: CSARDGLADTQYF
CDR3 DNA: TGCAGTGCTAGAGATGGGTTAGCAGATACGCAGTATTTT

clone size: many
D gene: -
J gene: TRBJ2-1
V gene: TRBV10-3
CDR3 protein: CAISELSREQFF
CDR3 DNA: TGTGCCATCAGTGAGCTATCAAGGGAGCAGTTCTTC

clone size: -
D gene: TRBD1
J gene: TRBJ2-5
V gene: TRBV7-3
CDR3 protein: CDSSMGQGWGETKYF
CDR3 DNA: TGTGACAGCAGCATGGGACAGGGATGGGGAGAGACCAAGTACTTC

clone size: -
D gene: -
J gene: TRBJ2-7
V gene: TRBV19
CDR3 protein: CATSPEQGGEQYF
CDR3 DNA: TGTGCCACCTCTCCAGAGCAAGGCGGCGAGCAGTACTTC

clone size: many
D gene: -
J gene: TRBJ2-1
V gene: TRBV20-1
CDR3 protein: CSAPLLMRGSYNEQFF
CDR3 DNA: TGCAGTGCTCCCCTTCTAATGAGGGGGTCCTACAATGAGCAGTTCTTC

clone size: -
D gene: -
J gene: TRBJ1-2
V gene: TRBV14
CDR3 protein: CASSQDSTGAHYGYTF
CDR3 DNA: TGTGCCAGCAGCCAAGATTCAACAGGCGCCCACTATGGCTACACCTTC

clone size: many
D gene: -
J gene: TRBJ2-2
V gene: TRBV5-8
CDR3 protein: CASSFGRGNAEELFF
CDR3 DNA: TGTGCCAGCAGCTTTGGGCGAGGAAACGCCGAGGAGCTGTTTTTT

clone size: large
D gene: -
J gene: TRBJ2-7
V gene: TRBV7-9
CDR3 protein: CASSPSGAYEQYF
CDR3 DNA: TGTGCCAGCAGCCCCTCGGGGGCCTACGAGCAGTACTTC

clone size: many
D gene: TRBD1
J gene: TRBJ1-1
V gene: TRBV20-1
CDR3 protein: CSAGTGTNTEAFF
CDR3 DNA: TGCAGTGCCGGGACAGGAACGAACACTGAAGCTTTCTTT

clone size: medium-sized
D gene: -
J gene: TRBJ1-2
V gene: TRBV9
CDR3 protein: CASSVATGRDGYTF
CDR3 DNA: TGTGCCAGCAGCGTAGCCACAGGGAGGGATGGCTACACCTTC

clone size: many
D gene: -
J gene: TRBJ2-3
V gene: TRBV24-1
CDR3 protein: CATSAQSRDSPDTQYF
CDR3 DNA: TGTGCCACCAGTGCCCAGTCCCGGGACTCCCCAGATACGCAGTATTTT

clone size: many
D gene: -
J gene: TRBJ2-1
V gene: TRBV27
CDR3 protein: CASSSRNRMTNNEQFF
CDR3 DNA: TGTGCCAGCAGTTCCCGCAACAGGATGACTAACAATGAGCAGTTCTTC

clone size: many
D gene: TRBD2
J gene: TRBJ2-7
V gene: TRBV6-5
CDR3 protein: CATAPAGGDYEQYF
CDR3 DNA: TGTGCCACCGCCCCTGCGGGGGGGGACTACGAGCAGTACTTC

clone size: many
D gene: -
J gene: TRBJ1-1
V gene: TRBV6-6
CDR3 protein: CASSYSSGLGTEAFF
CDR3 DNA: TGTGCCAGCAGTTACTCGTCCGGGTTGGGCACTGAAGCTTTCTTT

clone size: many
D gene: -
J gene: TRBJ2-5
V gene: TRBV7-2
CDR3 protein: CASSPPRRQGQTQYF
CDR3 DNA: TGTGCCAGCAGCCCCCCCAGGCGGCAGGGCCAGACCCAGTACTTC

clone size: many
D gene: -
J gene: TRBJ2-5
V gene: TRBV15
CDR3 protein: CATSRDREETQYF
CDR3 DNA: TGTGCCACCAGCAGAGACAGGGAAGAGACCCAGTACTTC

clone size: many
D gene: TRBD2
J gene: TRBJ2-5
V gene: TRBV5-6
CDR3 protein: CASSRGGRRDSETQYF
CDR3 DNA: TGTGCCAGCAGCCGTGGCGGGAGACGCGACTCAGAGACCCAGTACTTC

clone size: many
D gene: TRBD1
J gene: TRBJ2-7
V gene: TRBV3-1
CDR3 protein: CASSQGGGQGRLREQYF
CDR3 DNA: TGTGCCAGCAGCCAAGGTGGCGGACAGGGGCGGTTGAGAGAGCAGTACTTC

clone size: -
D gene: TRBD1
J gene: TRBJ1-6
V gene: TRBV5-1
CDR3 protein: CASSKRQGADSPLHF
CDR3 DNA: TGCGCCAGCAGCAAGAGACAGGGGGCGGACTCACCCCTCCACTTT

clone size: many
D gene: -
J gene: TRBJ1-1
V gene: TRBV20-1
CDR3 protein: CSASGGQMNTEAFF
CDR3 DNA: TGCAGTGCTAGCGGTGGACAGATGAACACTGAAGCTTTCTTT

clone size: many
D gene: TRBD1
J gene: TRBJ1-5
V gene: TRBV27
CDR3 protein: CASSPMTSGTGSHQPQHF
CDR3 DNA: TGTGCCAGCAGCCCGATGACCTCCGGGACAGGGAGCCATCAGCCCCAGCATTTT

clone size: many
D gene: -
J gene: TRBJ1-2
V gene: TRBV4-1
CDR3 protein: CASSQEWGSGYTF
CDR3 DNA: TGCGCCAGCAGCCAAGAGTGGGGGAGTGGCTACACCTTC

clone size: many
D gene: -
J gene: TRBJ2-1
V gene: TRBV7-9
CDR3 protein: CASSLPTLGNEQFF
CDR3 DNA: TGTGCCAGCAGCCTCCCCACACTGGGCAATGAGCAGTTCTTC

clone size: medium-sized
D gene: TRBD1
J gene: TRBJ2-5
V gene: TRBV28
CDR3 protein: CASSSNRAGGETQYF
CDR3 DNA: TGTGCCAGCAGTTCTAATCGGGCAGGGGGAGAGACCCAGTACTTC